This T cell receptor (beta chain) was profiled in a study of Ad26.COV2.S vaccination and SARS-CoV-2 variants (dated by TCRdb to the early 2020s). Study-level background: Donors in the vaccine arm were drawn from COV1001, a multicentre, randomized, double-blind, placebo-controlled phase I-IIa trial testing Ad26.COV2.S in healthy adults. Trial participants were randomized into five groups of five, in which low-dose or high-dose Ad26.COV2.S was given once or twice, or placebo was given on both occasions. The TCR-sequenced set comprised around 30 samples: some 20 Ad26.COV2.S vaccine recipients, 5 placebo recipients and 8 SARS-CoV-2 convalescent individuals. Blinding of investigators to trial group allocation was maintained during experiments and outcome assessment. TCRbeta repertoire sequencing was used to assess the specificity and breadth of SARS-CoV-2-reactive T cell receptors after Ad26.COV2.S vaccination. Ad26.COV2.S was administered intramuscularly at 5 x 10^10 or 1 x 10^11 viral particles, either as a single shot or as two shots given 56 days apart. Points the paper makes about the study in general: The authors noted that total T cell responses may have been underestimated by the TCR breadth and depth analyses. Comparing responses between vaccine doses or regimens was not something the study was powered to do. Higher spike-specific TCR breadth was observed in Ad26.COV2.S recipients than in placebo recipients (P = 0.0014). Non-spike TCR breadth was comparable between vaccine and placebo recipients, consistent with the vaccine containing only spike. Substantial breadth of spike-specific CD8+ and CD4+ T cell responses was reported after vaccination.

The immunoSEQ Assay was the method used to sequence TCRbeta CDR3 regions. After extraction, genomic DNA underwent amplification by bias-controlled multiplex PCR, followed by high-throughput sequencing. The original methods were these. Collapsing and filtering of sequences were performed to quantify the absolute abundance of each unique TCRbeta CDR3 region. Usable DNA was measured by amplifying reference genes present in all nucleated cells, and TCRbeta template counts were normalized to that usable DNA to estimate T cell fraction. Repertoire TCRs were annotated as SARS-CoV-2-specific when V gene, CDR3 amino acid sequence and J gene were exactly matched to a known reactive TCR set. MIRA supplied the reference SARS-CoV-2 TCR set, which was filtered for enrichment in COVID-19-positive ImmuneCODE repertoires so that public or cross-reactive TCRs were removed. Based on the MIRA antigens, annotated TCRs were further analysed at the level of specific ORF or position within ORF. Breadth was defined as annotated unique rearrangements over total unique productive rearrangements; depth was the summed frequency of those rearrangements. Two-sided Wilcoxon rank-sum tests were used to compare TCR breadth between groups. The clones in this table, taken by TCRdb from immuneACCESS, are in-frame only. Not every clone is retained; where verified, under half of the shortfall comes from an unresolved V gene, and the cause of the rest is unknown. V, J and clone size reflect that table, while D and trimming were determined from the DNA. The sample records 240,000 or so clones, roughly 90% of which are singletons. About 10% of the sample is taken by the ten largest.

Points on this clone: Its cognate antigen has yet to be identified. Nothing much larger sits one base from this clone, and base qualities are not available.

At the junction V is shortened by 4 bases and J by 7 bases, with 19 bases in between. Inclusive of the bounding cysteine and phenylalanine, the CDR3 is 16 residues long. CDR3 DNA is the only sequence kept; it has 48 bases, read in frame from the first base. Via the germline V gene, CDR1 is MRHNA and CDR2 SNTAGT. What this sample's treatment or condition label stands for: some 19 received Ad26.COV2.S at low or high dose, single or two shots; about 5 received placebo; per-sample allocation not given. Repertoires of vaccine and placebo recipients were sequenced from samples taken on day 63 after the first injection. Cohort 1b enrolled 20 to 30 adults aged 18-55 years at a single site in Boston, USA, between 29 July and 7 August 2020. Ad26.COV2.S was a replication-incompetent adenovirus type 26 vector that expressed a prefusion-stabilized SARS-CoV-2 spike protein derived from the original Wuhan strain.

The specimen was peripheral blood, collected in a trial of Ad26.COV2.S vaccine versus placebo. This TCR was recovered from a person between 18 and 65 years old who received the Ad26.COV2.S COVID-19 vaccine or a placebo. The chain employs TRBV6-4 and TRBJ2-2; TRBD2 is possibly the D segment (5 matching bases). The CDR3 reads as follows: CASSARSSLGDGELFF. The DNA reads as follows: TGTGCCAGCAGTGCCAGGAGCAGTCTGGGAGACGGGGAGCTGTTTTTT.